A single sample gave rise to the 5 T cell receptor beta chains below, sequenced in a study of blood T cell repertoires in COVID-19. Method: immunoSEQ multiplex PCR; TCRdb's copy keeps in-frame clones and lacks some. Of 75,000 to 100,000 clones listed, about four fifths are singletons. The sample was peripheral blood. These receptors were obtained from a man aged 50 or older with active or convalescent COVID-19.

The chain employs TRBV27 and TRBJ2-5; no firm D call. The CDR3 spans 12 residues. V shed 6 bases and J shed 5 bases, with 10 bases lying between them. Germline V CDR1 and CDR2: MNHEY, SMNVEV (reference sequence). The CDR3 nucleotides are TGTGCCAGCAGCCTTTACGGGGAGACCCAGTACTTC. Translating gives CASSLYGETQYF.

Note on this clone: The identical CDR3 is also encoded by other nucleotide sequences in the sample. The chain has TRBV9 and TRBJ2-3; D remains unclear. Germline CDR1 SGDLS, CDR2 YYNGEE. The CDR3 has 12 amino acids. V was clipped by 0 bases and J by 5 bases, with 4 bases between them. This chain's CDR3 is CASSVALDTQYF. The CDR3 region has the DNA TGTGCCAGCAGCGTAGCCTTAGATACGCAGTATTTT.

The chain combines TRBV10-3 with TRBJ2-5; tentative D call: TRBD2 (6 bases). The CDR3 sequence is 14 residues long. The ends were cut back, 7 bases at V and 0 bases at J, with 12 bases in the middle. Germline V gene sequence: CDR1 ENHRY, CDR2 SYGVKD. The CDR3 DNA follows: TGTGCCATCAATCGCGGCGGGGACCAAGAGACCCAGTACTTC. It translates to CAINRGGDQETQYF.

The J gene is TRBJ1-2, the V gene TRBV6-1, with TRBD1 as a possible D gene (5 bases). Germline V CDR1 and CDR2: MNHNS, SASEGT. Trimming cost V 2 bases and J 7 bases, with 17 bases left between them. The CDR3 runs to 15 residues. In DNA, the CDR3 is TGTGCCAGCAGTGAACGGAAGGGACGCGGGAGTGGCTACACCTTC. This gives the protein CASSERKGRGSGYTF.

This clone turned up a few times. The chain employs TRBV6-5 and TRBJ1-4, with D maybe TRBD1 (5 bases). The CDR3 consists of 13 residues. V was clipped by 11 bases and J by 7 bases, with 17 bases between them. Germline-derived CDR1 and CDR2 are MNHEY and SVGAGI. In DNA form, the CDR3 reads TGTGCCGCCGAGACAGTGGCCGGTGAAAAACTGTTTTTT. Protein product: CAAETVAGEKLFF.